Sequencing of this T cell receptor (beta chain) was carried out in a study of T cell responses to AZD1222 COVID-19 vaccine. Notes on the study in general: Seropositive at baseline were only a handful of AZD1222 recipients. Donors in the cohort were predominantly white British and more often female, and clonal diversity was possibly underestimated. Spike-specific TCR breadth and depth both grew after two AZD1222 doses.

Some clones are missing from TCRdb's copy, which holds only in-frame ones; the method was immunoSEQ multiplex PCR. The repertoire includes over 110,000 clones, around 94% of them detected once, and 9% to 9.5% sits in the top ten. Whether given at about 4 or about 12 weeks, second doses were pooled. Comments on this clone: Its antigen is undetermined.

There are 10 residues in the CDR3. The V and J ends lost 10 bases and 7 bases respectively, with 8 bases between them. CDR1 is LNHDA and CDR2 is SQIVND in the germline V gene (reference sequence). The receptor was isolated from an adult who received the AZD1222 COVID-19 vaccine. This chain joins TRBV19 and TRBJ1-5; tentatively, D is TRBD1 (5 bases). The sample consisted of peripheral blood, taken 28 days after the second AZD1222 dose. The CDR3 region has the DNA TGTGCCACCGGGGCGCAGCCCCAGCATTTT. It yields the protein CATGAQPQHF. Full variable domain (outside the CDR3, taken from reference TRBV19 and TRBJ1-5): DGGITQSPKYLFRKEGQNVTLSCEQNLNHDAMYWYRQDPGQGLRLIYYSQIVNDFQKGDIAEGYSVSREKKESFPLTVTSAQKNPTAFYLCATGAQPQHFGDGTRLSIL.